This T cell receptor beta chain emerged from a study of blood T cell repertoires in COVID-19. Trimming took 5 bases from V and 9 from J, leaving 8 bases between them. The CDR3 covers 12 residues. The germline CDR1 and CDR2 sequences are SEHNR and FQNEAQ (reference sequence). Data came from immunoSEQ multiplex PCR; TCRdb stores just in-frame clones and leaves some out. There are 200,000 to 250,000 clones in the sample; 87% occur only once, and about 10% lies in the top ten. Sequenced material: PBMCs or T cells enriched from blood (not recorded which). The sequence derives from a man aged 25 to 40 who had recovered from COVID-19. The rearrangement joins TRBV7-9 to TRBJ1-6; D may be TRBD1 (5 bases). The DNA for the CDR3 is TGTGCCAGCAGCCCCAGGGTTTCACCCCTCCACTTT. It is translated as CASSPRVSPLHF.